Below, 21 T cell receptor beta chains from the same sample are listed, as sequenced in a study of blood T cell repertoires in COVID-19. Libraries were prepared by immunoSEQ multiplex PCR; TCRdb keeps only in-frame clonotypes and omits some of them. The repertoire holds some 50,000 clones, with approximately 88% as singletons. The sequencing sample was made of peripheral blood. Receptors originate from a human donor in a cohort sampled during active COVID-19.

The chain couples TRBV5-6 to TRBJ1-6; 7 bases line up with TRBD1. Germline CDR1 and CDR2: SGHDT and YYEEEE. There are 13 residues in the CDR3. V shed 4 bases and J 9 bases; nucleotides not matched to a gene: 4. CDR3 residues: CASSTRTGSPLHF. The DNA for the CDR3 is TGTGCCAGCAGCACGAGGACAGGTTCACCCCTCCACTTT.

The rearrangement uses TRBV6-4 and TRBJ2-1, with 7 bases lining up with TRBD2. Trimming at V came to 3 bases and at J to 4 bases, leaving 6 bases not matched to a gene. The CDR3 is 15 amino acids. Per the germline V gene, CDR1 is MRHNA and CDR2 is SNTAGT. CDR3 DNA: TGTGCCAGCAGTGAGGGGGGGGGATCGTACAATGAGCAGTTCTTC. It codes for CASSEGGGSYNEQFF.

The rearrangement joins TRBV19 to TRBJ2-7; D unclear. This CDR3 has 16 residues. Between the trimmed V and J ends, which lost 0 bases and 2 bases, there was a span of 14 bases. Germline V gene data show CDR1 as LNHDA and CDR2 as SQIVND (reference sequence). The CDR3 spells CASSIERSRIPYEQYF. In DNA form, the CDR3 reads TGTGCCAGTAGTATAGAGCGGTCCCGGATCCCCTACGAGCAGTACTTC.

J is TRBJ2-3 and V is TRBV5-8, with 8 bases lining up with TRBD2. The V and J ends lost 4 bases and 9 bases, in that order; junction bases with no gene match: 13. CDR1 SGHTS and CDR2 YDEGEE come from the germline V gene. The CDR3 runs to 15 residues. The CDR3 DNA sequence: TGTGCCAGCAGCATAGGGACTAGTCCAGGGTACACGCAGTATTTT. Encoded protein: CASSIGTSPGYTQYF.

The chain couples TRBV5-1 to TRBJ1-3; 7 bases match TRBD1. Trimming at V came to 3 bases and at J to 0 bases, leaving 9 bases not matched to a gene. The CDR3 consists of 17 residues. CDR1 is SGHRS, CDR2 YFSETQ, per germline. DNA of the CDR3: TGCGCCAGCAGCTCGGGTAGGACAGGTCACTCTGGAAACACCATATATTTT. Translated, it gives CASSSGRTGHSGNTIYF.

V usage is TRBV4-1 and J usage is TRBJ1-5, with 11 bases matching TRBD1. This CDR3 contains 15 residues. Germline assignment: CDR1 MGHRA and CDR2 YSYEKL. The junction had 6 bases not matched to a gene; V was cut back by 4 bases and J by 7 bases. CDR3 region: CASSRGQGVGQPQHF. CDR3 in DNA: TGCGCCAGCAGCCGGGGACAGGGGGTCGGACAGCCCCAGCATTTT.

The rearrangement joins TRBV27 to TRBJ2-7; 7 bases are shared with TRBD2. Germline V gives CDR1 MNHEY, CDR2 SMNVEV (reference sequence). With V trimmed by 6 bases and J by 2 bases, 7 bases remained unmatched. The CDR3 has 14 residues. CDR3 in amino acids: CASSQAGVPYEQYF. The DNA for the CDR3 is TGTGCCAGCAGCCAGGCGGGGGTTCCCTACGAGCAGTACTTC.

This chain connects TRBV7-3 to TRBJ2-5, with 9 bases aligning to TRBD1. The CDR3 extends over 14 amino acids. Germline V gene data show CDR1 as SGHTA and CDR2 as FQGTGA. The ends lost 3 bases at V and 5 bases at J; junction bases unmatched: 4. In DNA form, the CDR3 reads TGTGCCAGCAGCTTCGGGACAGGGATCGAGACCCAGTACTTC. Translated, it gives CASSFGTGIETQYF.

The chain joins TRBV7-6 to TRBJ2-1; TRBD1 is a possible D gene (5 bases). The germline V gene has CDR1 SGHVS and CDR2 FNYEAQ. The CDR3 has 14 residues. V lost 3 bases and J lost 6, with 12 bases in between. CDR3 in DNA: TGTGCCAGCAGCTTTAGTCGACAGTCCAATGAGCAGTTCTTC. Its protein product is CASSFSRQSNEQFF.

This clone was seen only once. This chain connects TRBV12-3 or TRBV12-4 to TRBJ1-1; D remains unclear. V lost 5 bases and J lost 3, with 10 bases in between. The length of the CDR3 is 13 residues. The CDR3 is CASSGEAYTEAFF. Here the CDR3 DNA reads TGTGCCAGCAGTGGAGAGGCGTACACTGAAGCTTTCTTT.

The chain couples TRBV10-1 to TRBJ1-1; TRBD1 aligns across 8 bases. V trimming: 11 bases; J trimming: 3 bases; junction bases outside the gene matches: 11. Germline assignment: CDR1 WNHNN and CDR2 SYGVQD (reference sequence). The CDR3 has 14 residues. The CDR3 DNA sequence: TGCGCCGTCCGACAGGGGACCGTGGACACTGAAGCTTTCTTT. Its protein product is CAVRQGTVDTEAFF.

V gene TRBV13 combines with J gene TRBJ1-6, with D possibly being TRBD1 (6 bases). The length of the CDR3 is 14 residues. Germline V CDR1 and CDR2: PRHDT, FYEKMQ (reference sequence). V was pared by 5 bases and J by 7 bases, with 12 bases between. CDR3 loop: CASSVGQQNSPLHF. The CDR3 coding sequence is TGTGCCAGCAGCGTCGGACAGCAAAATTCACCCCTCCACTTT.

This rearrangement joins TRBV27 to TRBJ1-2, with D unclear. This CDR3 spans 13 amino acids. The V gene lost 3 bases and the J gene lost 8 bases, with 13 bases spanning the gap. Germline assignment: CDR1 MNHEY and CDR2 SMNVEV (reference sequence). CDR3: CASSFAGSEGYTF. The CDR3 nucleotides are TGTGCCAGCAGTTTCGCGGGGTCGGAGGGCTACACCTTC.

The rearrangement uses TRBV6-5 and TRBJ2-7, with D possibly matching TRBD2 (6 bases). V dropped 8 bases and J dropped 3 bases, with 11 bases sitting between them. CDR1 and CDR2 from the germline V gene are MNHEY and SVGAGI. The CDR3 loop spans 12 amino acids. CDR3 in amino acids: CASGRTNYEQYF. CDR3 nucleotides: TGTGCCAGCGGGAGGACCAACTACGAGCAGTACTTC.

V is TRBV7-3 and J is TRBJ2-1; 7 nucleotides agree with TRBD2. The germline V gene encodes CDR1 SGHTA and CDR2 FQGTGA. The CDR3 totals 15 residues. Losses at the gene ends were 0 bases for V and 6 bases for J; bases not matched to a gene: 5. This chain's CDR3 is CASSLTAGVVNEQFF. The CDR3 region has the DNA TGTGCCAGCAGCTTAACGGCGGGGGTTGTCAATGAGCAGTTCTTC.

V gene TRBV12-3 or TRBV12-4 combines with J gene TRBJ1-2; D possibly corresponds to TRBD1 (6 bases). Trimming left V 3 bases short and J 7 bases short, with 12 bases between. CDR3 length: 13 residues. This CDR3 is CASSFTGISGYTF. As DNA, the CDR3 is TGTGCCAGCAGTTTCACAGGGATTTCTGGCTACACCTTC.

The V gene is TRBV7-9, the J gene TRBJ2-1; 7 bases fit TRBD2. V lost 2 bases and J lost 0; bases outside the gene matches: 1. The CDR3 length is 15 residues. Germline V lookup: CDR1 SEHNR, CDR2 FQNEAQ (reference sequence). The CDR3 DNA follows: TGTGCCAGCAGCTTAAGCGGGACCTCCTACAATGAGCAGTTCTTC. Its protein product is CASSLSGTSYNEQFF. The complete variable domain, with remaining parts taken from reference TRBV7-9 and TRBJ2-1, reads DTGVSQNPRHKITKRGQNVTFRCDPISEHNRLYWYRQTLGQGPEFLTYFQNEAQLEKSRLLSDRFSAERPKGSFSTLEIQRTEQGDSAMYLCASSLSGTSYNEQFFGPGTRLTVL.

The chain is built from TRBV7-2 and TRBJ2-7; tentative D call: TRBD2 (6 bases). V was pared by 3 bases and J by 6 bases, with 18 bases between. This CDR3 spans 15 amino acids. Germline values: CDR1 SGHTA, CDR2 FQGNSA. This chain's CDR3 is CASSFRGLAEGEQYF. The CDR3 DNA reads as TGTGCCAGCAGCTTTCGGGGACTGGCTGAAGGCGAGCAGTACTTC.

The chain couples TRBV28 to TRBJ2-1; D is ambiguous. In germline, CDR1 is MDHEN, CDR2 SYDVKM. The V end was cut by 8 bases, the J end by 0 bases, with 8 bases between. This CDR3 has 13 amino acids. CDR3 nucleotide sequence: TGTGCCAGCGAACAGAGCTCCTACAATGAGCAGTTCTTC. The encoded protein is CASEQSSYNEQFF.

The chain uses TRBV19 and TRBJ2-1, with a possible D match to TRBD2 (5 bases). The V gene's germline CDR1 is LNHDA and CDR2 SQIVND (reference sequence). Trimming shortened V by 5 bases and J by 6 bases, and 20 bases separated the two germline ends. This CDR3 has 16 residues. In DNA, the CDR3 is TGTGCCAGTAGTGTCAGGATGCGGCGGCGGGTCAATGAGCAGTTCTTC. Translating gives CASSVRMRRRVNEQFF.

The V and J genes are TRBV12-3 or TRBV12-4 and TRBJ1-5; unclear D gene. This CDR3 region has 13 residues. Between the trimmed V and J ends, which lost 7 bases and 7 bases, there was a span of 14 bases. The chain's CDR3 is CASTWGGNQPQHF. The CDR3 DNA is TGTGCCAGCACCTGGGGAGGGAACCAGCCCCAGCATTTT.